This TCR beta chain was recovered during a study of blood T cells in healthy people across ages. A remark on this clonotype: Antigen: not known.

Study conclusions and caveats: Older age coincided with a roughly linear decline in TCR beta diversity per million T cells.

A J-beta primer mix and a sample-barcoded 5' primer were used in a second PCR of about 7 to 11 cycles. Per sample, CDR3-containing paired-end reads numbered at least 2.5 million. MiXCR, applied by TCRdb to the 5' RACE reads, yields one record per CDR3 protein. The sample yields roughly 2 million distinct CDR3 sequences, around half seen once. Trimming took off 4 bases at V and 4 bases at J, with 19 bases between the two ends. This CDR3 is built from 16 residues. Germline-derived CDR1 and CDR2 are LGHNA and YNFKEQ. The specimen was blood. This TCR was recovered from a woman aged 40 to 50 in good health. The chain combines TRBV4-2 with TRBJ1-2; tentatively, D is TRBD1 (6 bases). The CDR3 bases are TGTGCCAGCAGCCCCGGGGTGGACAGTATGGTCTATGGCTACACCTTC. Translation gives CASSPGVDSMVYGYTF.